This T cell receptor beta chain appears in the sequencing data of a study of CD8 T cells in Susac syndrome. Overall study findings and caveats: As acknowledged by the study, its TCR sequencing and HLA analysis included a relatively small number of individuals.

Regarding this clonotype: Its antigen is not identified.

Random hexamers were used to reverse transcribe an amount of about 0.5 to 1 ug RNA. TCRdb ran MiXCR on the immunoSEQ multiplex PCR reads and lists one entry per CDR3 protein. The table lists about 77,000 distinct CDR3 sequences, 85% to 95% of them singletons. Germline V gene sequence: CDR1 SQVTM, CDR2 ANQGSEA. There are 13 residues in the CDR3. After removal of 6 bases from V and 6 bases from J, the junction contained 8 bases not matched to a gene. Sample: CD4+ T cells from PBMCs. The receptor's source is a human donor with Susac syndrome. V usage is TRBV29-1 and J usage is TRBJ1-2; 9 bases line up with TRBD1. The CDR3 spells CSVDKGTGNGYTF. For the CDR3, the DNA is TGCAGCGTCGACAAAGGGACAGGGAATGGCTACACCTTC.